Sequencing of this T cell receptor beta chain was carried out in a study of blood T cells in healthy people across ages. Study observations and caveats: As naive T cell percentage varied, TCR beta diversity correlated strongly with it. Per million T cells, TCR beta diversity dropped roughly linearly as age increased.

This clonotype appeared a few times. Its antigen is still unknown. The authors isolated at least 6.5 million PBMCs per sample. A second PCR of roughly 7 to 11 cycles used a sample-barcoded 5' primer and a J-beta primer mix. Each TCR beta cDNA got a 12-nucleotide random molecular identifier. MiXCR, run by TCRdb on the 5' RACE reads, gives a single entry per CDR3 protein. The sample has about 1.4 million distinct CDR3 sequences, around 55% seen once; the top ten hold 5% to 7%. The clonotype was recovered from a young man in good health. Sequencing was carried out using blood.

CDR3 bases: TGCGCCAGCAGCCAAGATGCCAGGGCATATTCACCCCTCCACTTT. Protein: CASSQDARAYSPLHF. The chain recombines TRBV4-3 with TRBJ1-6; D is possibly TRBD1 (5 bases). Deletions cut 0 bases from V and 8 bases from J, with 11 bases between. The CDR3 sequence is 15 residues long. Germline CDR1 and CDR2: LGHNA and YSLEER.